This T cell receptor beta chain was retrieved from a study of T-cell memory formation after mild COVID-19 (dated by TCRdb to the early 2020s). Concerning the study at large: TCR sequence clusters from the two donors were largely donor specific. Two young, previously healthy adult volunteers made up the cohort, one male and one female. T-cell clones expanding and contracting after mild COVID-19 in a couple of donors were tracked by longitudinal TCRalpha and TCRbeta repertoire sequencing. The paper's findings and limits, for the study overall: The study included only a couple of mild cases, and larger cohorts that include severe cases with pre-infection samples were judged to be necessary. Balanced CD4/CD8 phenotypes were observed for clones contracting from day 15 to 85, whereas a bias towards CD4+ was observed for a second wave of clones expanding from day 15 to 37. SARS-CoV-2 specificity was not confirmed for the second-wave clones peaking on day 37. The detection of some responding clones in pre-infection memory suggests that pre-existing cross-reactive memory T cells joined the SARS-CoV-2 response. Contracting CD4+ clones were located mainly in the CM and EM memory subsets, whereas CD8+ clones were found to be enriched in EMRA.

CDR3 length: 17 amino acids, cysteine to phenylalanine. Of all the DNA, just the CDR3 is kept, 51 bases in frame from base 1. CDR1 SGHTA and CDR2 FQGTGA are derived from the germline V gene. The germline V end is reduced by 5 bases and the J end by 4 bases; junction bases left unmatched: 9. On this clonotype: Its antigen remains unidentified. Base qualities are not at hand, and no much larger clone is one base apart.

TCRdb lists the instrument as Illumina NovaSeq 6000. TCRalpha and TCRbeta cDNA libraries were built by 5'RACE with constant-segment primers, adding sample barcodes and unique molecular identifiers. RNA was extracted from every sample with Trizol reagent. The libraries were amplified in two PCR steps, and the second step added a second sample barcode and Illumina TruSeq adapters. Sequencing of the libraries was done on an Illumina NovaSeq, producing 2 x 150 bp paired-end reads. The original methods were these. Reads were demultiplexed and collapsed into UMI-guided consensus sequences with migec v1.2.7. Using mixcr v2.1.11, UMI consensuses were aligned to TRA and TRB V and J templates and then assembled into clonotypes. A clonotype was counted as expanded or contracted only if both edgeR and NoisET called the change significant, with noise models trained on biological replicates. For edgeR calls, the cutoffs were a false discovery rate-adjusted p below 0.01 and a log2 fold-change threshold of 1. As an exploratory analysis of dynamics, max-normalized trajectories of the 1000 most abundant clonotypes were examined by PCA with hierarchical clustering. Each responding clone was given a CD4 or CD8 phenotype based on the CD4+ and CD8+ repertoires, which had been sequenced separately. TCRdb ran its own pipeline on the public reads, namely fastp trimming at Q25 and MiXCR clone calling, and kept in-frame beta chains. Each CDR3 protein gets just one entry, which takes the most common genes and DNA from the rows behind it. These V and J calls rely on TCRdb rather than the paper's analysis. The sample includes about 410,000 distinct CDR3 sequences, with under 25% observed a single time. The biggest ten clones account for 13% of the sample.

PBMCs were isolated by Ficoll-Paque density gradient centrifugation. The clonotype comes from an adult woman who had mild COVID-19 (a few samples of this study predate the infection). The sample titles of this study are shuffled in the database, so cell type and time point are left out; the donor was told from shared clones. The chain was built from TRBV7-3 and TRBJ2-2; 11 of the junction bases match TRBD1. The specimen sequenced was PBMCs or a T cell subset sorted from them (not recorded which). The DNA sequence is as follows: TGTGCCAGCAGCCACCTCCCTGGGACAGGGGGCACCGGGGAGCTGTTTTTT. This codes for CASSHLPGTGGTGELFF.